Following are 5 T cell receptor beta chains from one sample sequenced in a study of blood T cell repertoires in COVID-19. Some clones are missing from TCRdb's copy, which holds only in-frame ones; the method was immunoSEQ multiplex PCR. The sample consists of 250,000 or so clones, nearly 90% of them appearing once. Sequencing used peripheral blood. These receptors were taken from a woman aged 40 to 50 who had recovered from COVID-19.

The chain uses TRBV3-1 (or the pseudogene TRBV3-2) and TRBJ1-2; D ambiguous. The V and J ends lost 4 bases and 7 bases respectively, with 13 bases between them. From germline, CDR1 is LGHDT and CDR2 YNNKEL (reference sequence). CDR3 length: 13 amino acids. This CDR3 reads CASSPVGFAGYTF. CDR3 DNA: TGTGCCAGCAGCCCCGTCGGGTTTGCTGGCTACACCTTC.

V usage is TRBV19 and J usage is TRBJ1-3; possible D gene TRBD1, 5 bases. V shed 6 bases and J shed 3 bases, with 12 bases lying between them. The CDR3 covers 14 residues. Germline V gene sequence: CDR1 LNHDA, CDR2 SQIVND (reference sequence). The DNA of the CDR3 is TGTGCCAGTAGCCCCAGGGTATTTGGAAACACCATATATTTT. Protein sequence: CASSPRVFGNTIYF.

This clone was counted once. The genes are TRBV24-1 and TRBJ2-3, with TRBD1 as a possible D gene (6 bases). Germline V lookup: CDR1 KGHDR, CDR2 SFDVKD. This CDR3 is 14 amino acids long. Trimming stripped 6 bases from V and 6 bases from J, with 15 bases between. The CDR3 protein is CATSSGAPEDTQYF. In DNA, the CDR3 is TGTGCCACCAGTTCAGGGGCCCCCGAGGATACGCAGTATTTT.

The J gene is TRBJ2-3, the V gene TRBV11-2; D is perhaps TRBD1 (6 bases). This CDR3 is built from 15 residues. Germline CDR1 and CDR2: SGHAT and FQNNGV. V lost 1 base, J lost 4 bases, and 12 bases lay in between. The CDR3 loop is CASSLGGGRSDTQYF. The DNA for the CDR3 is TGTGCCAGCAGCTTAGGAGGGGGAAGGTCAGATACGCAGTATTTT.

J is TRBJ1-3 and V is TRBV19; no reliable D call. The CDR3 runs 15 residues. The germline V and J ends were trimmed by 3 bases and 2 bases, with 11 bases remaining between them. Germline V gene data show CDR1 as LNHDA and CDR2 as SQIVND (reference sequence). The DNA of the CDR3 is TGTGCCAGTAGTATCGGGAGAGATCCTGGAAACACCATATATTTT. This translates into CASSIGRDPGNTIYF.